This T cell receptor (beta chain) was recorded in a study of cytomegalovirus exposure and HLA in healthy donors. Points from the study as a whole: Later analysis identified a missense DCLRE1C variant that was linked to TCR beta V- and J-gene trimming. Information on immune exposure was restricted to one variable (CMV serostatus).

CDR3 length: 14 amino acids. Germline lookup yields CDR1 SGDLS and CDR2 YYNGEE. Between the trimmed V and J ends, which lost 5 bases and 8 bases, there was a span of 14 bases. A note on this clone: The target antigen is unknown.

Vbeta (60) and Jbeta (13) primers were used in the PCR. TCRdb keeps only in-frame clones here, not all; method: immunoSEQ multiplex PCR. The table shows roughly 110,000 clones, with about 80% occurring only once. This clonotype was sampled from a human donor in good health. The chain links TRBV9 to TRBJ1-6; D is uncertain. Source material: PBMCs. CDR3 protein: CASSPLGSDSPLHF. DNA for the CDR3: TGTGCCAGCAGTCCCCTGGGGAGCGATTCACCCCTCCACTTT.